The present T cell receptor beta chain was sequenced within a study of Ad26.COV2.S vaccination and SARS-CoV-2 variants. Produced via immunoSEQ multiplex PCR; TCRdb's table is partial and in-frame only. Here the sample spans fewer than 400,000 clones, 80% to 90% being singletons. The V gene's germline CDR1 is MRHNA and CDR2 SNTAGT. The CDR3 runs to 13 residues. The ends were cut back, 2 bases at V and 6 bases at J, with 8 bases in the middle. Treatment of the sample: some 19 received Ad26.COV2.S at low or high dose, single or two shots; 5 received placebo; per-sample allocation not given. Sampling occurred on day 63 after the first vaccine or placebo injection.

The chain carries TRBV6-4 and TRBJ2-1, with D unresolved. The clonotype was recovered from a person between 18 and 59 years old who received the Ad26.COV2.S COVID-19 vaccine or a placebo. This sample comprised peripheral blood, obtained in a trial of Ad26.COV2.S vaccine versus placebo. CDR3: CASSDELGNEQFF. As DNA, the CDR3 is TGTGCCAGCAGTGACGAATTAGGCAATGAGCAGTTCTTC.